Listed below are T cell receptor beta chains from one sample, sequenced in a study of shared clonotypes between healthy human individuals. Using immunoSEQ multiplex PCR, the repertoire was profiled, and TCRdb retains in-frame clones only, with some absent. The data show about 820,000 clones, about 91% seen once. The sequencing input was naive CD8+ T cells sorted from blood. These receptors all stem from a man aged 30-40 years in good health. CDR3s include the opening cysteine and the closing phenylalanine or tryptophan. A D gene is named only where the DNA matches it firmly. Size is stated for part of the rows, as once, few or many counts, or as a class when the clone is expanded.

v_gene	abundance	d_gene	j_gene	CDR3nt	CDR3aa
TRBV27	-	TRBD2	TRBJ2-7	TGTGCCAGCAGTTATTCTAGCGGGGAGGTAGCGGACGAGCAGTACTTC	CASSYSSGEVADEQYF
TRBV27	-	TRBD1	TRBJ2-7	TGTGCCAGCAGTTTAATAGGGACAGGCTACGAGCAGTACTTC	CASSLIGTGYEQYF
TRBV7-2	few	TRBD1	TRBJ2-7	TGTGCCAGCAGCTTAGAGTGGACAGGGGGCTACGAGCAGTACTTC	CASSLEWTGGYEQYF
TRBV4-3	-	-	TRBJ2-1	TGCGCCAGCAGCCAAGACAGGTTCAGCTCCTACAATGAGCAGTTCTTC	CASSQDRFSSYNEQFF
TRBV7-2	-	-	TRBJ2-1	TGTGCCAGCAGCTCAAACACGGGACCCAGCTCCTACAATGAGCAGTTCTTC	CASSSNTGPSSYNEQFF
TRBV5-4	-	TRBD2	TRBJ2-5	TGTGCCAGCAGCGCGAGGGGTAGCGGGAAGGAAGGAGAGACCCAGTACTTC	CASSARGSGKEGETQYF
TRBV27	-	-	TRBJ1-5	TGTGCCAGCAGTTTAACAGGTTTGGGCAATCAGCCCCAGCATTTT	CASSLTGLGNQPQHF
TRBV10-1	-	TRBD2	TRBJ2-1	TGCGCCAGCAGTGATGGGACTAGCGGGGGGGGTCGGCAGTTCTTC	CASSDGTSGGGRQFF
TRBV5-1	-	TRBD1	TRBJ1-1	TGCGCCAGCAGCCCGGACAGGGGCTACACTGAAGCTTTCTTT	CASSPDRGYTEAFF
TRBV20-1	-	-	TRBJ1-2	TGCAGTCTGGACGGACTTAGCGGCTACACCTTC	CSLDGLSGYTF
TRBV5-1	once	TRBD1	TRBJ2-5	TGCGCCAGCAGGACAGGGGGGACCCAGTACTTC	CASRTGGTQYF
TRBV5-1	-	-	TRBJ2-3	TGCGCCAGCTCCGGGGATTCGGTAGGCGATACGCAGTATTTT	CASSGDSVGDTQYF
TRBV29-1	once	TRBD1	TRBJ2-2	TGCAGCGTTGTATCCCAGGGGGTTGCCGGGGAGCTGTTTTTT	CSVVSQGVAGELFF
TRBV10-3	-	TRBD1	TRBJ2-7	TGTGCCATCAGTGACCCGGGACAGACCTACGAGCAGTACTTC	CAISDPGQTYEQYF
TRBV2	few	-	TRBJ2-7	TGTGCCTCCTTAGGGGCAGGGTCTCTGTACGAGCAGTACTTC	CASLGAGSLYEQYF
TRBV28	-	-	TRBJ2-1	TGTGCCAGCAGTTCCCAGGGCGATTACAATGAGCAGTTCTTC	CASSSQGDYNEQFF
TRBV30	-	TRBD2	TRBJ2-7	TGTGCCTGGAGTGTACGGAGGGCTAGCGGGATGACCTACGAGCAGTACTTC	CAWSVRRASGMTYEQYF
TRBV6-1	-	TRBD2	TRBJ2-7	TGTGCCAGCAGTGAATTTGGGGGGGACTACGAGCAGTACTTC	CASSEFGGDYEQYF
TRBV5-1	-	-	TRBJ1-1	TGCGCCAGCAGCTTGGAGGTAATGGGATTGGGCACTGAAGCTTTCTTT	CASSLEVMGLGTEAFF
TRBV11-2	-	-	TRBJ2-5	TGTGCCAGCAGCTCCGACCCCAGCCCGGAGACCCAGTACTTC	CASSSDPSPETQYF
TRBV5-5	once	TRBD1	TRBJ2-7	TGTGCCAGCAGCTTAATCCGGGACAGGGGCCACGAGCAGTACTTC	CASSLIRDRGHEQYF
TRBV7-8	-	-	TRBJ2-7	TGTGCCAGCAGCTTAGGGGGTGGCTCCTACGAGCAGTACTTC	CASSLGGGSYEQYF
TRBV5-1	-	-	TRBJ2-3	TGCGCCAGCAGCTTATTAGCCCCAACAGATACGCAGTATTTT	CASSLLAPTDTQYF
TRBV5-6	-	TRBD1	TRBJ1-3	TGTGCCAGCAGCTTGGTGGACAGGGCTACAGGAAACACCATATATTTT	CASSLVDRATGNTIYF
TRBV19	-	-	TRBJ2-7	TGTGCCAGTAAGACTACGACAGGTTCCTACGAGCAGTACTTC	CASKTTTGSYEQYF
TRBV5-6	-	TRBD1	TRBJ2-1	TGTGCCAGCAGTTATTACAGGGGTGAGCAGTTCTTC	CASSYYRGEQFF
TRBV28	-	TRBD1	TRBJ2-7	TGTGCCAGTGCACAGGGGCCCTACGAGCAGTACTTC	CASAQGPYEQYF
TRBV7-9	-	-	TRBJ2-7	TGTGCAAGCAGCAGCGGAGAGGGCTACGAGCAGTACTTC	CASSSGEGYEQYF
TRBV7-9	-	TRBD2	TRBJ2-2	TGTGCCAGCGGGGGACTAGTTACGAACACCGGGGAGCTGTTTTTT	CASGGLVTNTGELFF
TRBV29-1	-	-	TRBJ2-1	TGCAGCGCAGAAGGGCTTGCCGGTGAGCAGTTCTTC	CSAEGLAGEQFF
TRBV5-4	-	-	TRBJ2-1	TGTGCCAGTGGGGGGGAGCAGTTCTTC	CASGGEQFF
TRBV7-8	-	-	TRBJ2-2	TGTGCCAGCAGCTTTAATTTGGGCACCGGGGAGCTGTTTTTT	CASSFNLGTGELFF
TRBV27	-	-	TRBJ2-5	TGTGCCAGCAGTTTCTATCAGGGAGAGACCCAGTACTTC	CASSFYQGETQYF
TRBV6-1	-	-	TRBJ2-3	TGTGCCAGCAGTGAGTTCGGAGGAACTAGCACAGATACGCAGTATTTT	CASSEFGGTSTDTQYF
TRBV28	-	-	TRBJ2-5	TGTGCCAGCAGTACCCTCCCGGTCCAAGAGACCCAGTACTTC	CASSTLPVQETQYF
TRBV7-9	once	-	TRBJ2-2	TGTGCCAGCACCCCAGGACCACAACCCGGGGAGCTGTTTTTT	CASTPGPQPGELFF
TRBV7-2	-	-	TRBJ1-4	TGTGCCAGCAGCTTAAGCCTAAAGGGTTTGGGTGAAAAACTGTTTTTT	CASSLSLKGLGEKLFF
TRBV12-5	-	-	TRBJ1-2	TGTGCTAGTGGTTTGGTTCAGGGGTCGGACTATGGCTACACCTTC	CASGLVQGSDYGYTF
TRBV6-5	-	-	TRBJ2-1	TGTGCCAGCAGGCCCGGGGGAAGCTCCTACAATGAGCAGTTCTTC	CASRPGGSSYNEQFF
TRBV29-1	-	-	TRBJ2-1	TGCAGCGTTGAAGATTGGTCAGGGGCGGGGAGGAGGAATGAGCAGTTCTTC	CSVEDWSGAGRRNEQFF